These 24 T cell receptor beta chains came from one sample sequenced in a study of blood T cells in healthy people across ages. A sample-barcoded 5' primer and a J-beta primer mix were used in a second PCR of roughly 7 to 11 cycles. TCRdb reprocessed the 5' RACE reads with MiXCR, giving one entry per CDR3 protein. The sample has 1,500,000 or so distinct CDR3 sequences, roughly 59% seen once. Sequencing used blood. These receptors all come from a man younger than 35 in good health.

The chain employs TRBV10-3 and TRBJ2-2; the D gene is possibly TRBD2 (5 bases). There are 17 residues in the CDR3. V was cut by 6 bases and J by 4 bases, with 21 bases left in between. From germline, CDR1 is ENHRY and CDR2 SYGVKD. CDR3 nucleotide sequence: TGTGCCATCAGCAAAAACGGACTCCGAGAAGCCACCGGGGAGCTGTTTTTT. This translates into CAISKNGLREATGELFF.

This clonotype turned up a few times. The chain has TRBV15 and TRBJ2-1, with D uncertain. V was pared by 0 bases and J by 0 bases, with 9 bases between. The CDR3 is 16 residues long. Germline values: CDR1 LNHNV, CDR2 YYDKDF (reference sequence). DNA of the CDR3: TGTGCCACCAGCAGAGAAACTATGAGCTCCTACAATGAGCAGTTCTTC. Its protein product is CATSRETMSSYNEQFF.

J is TRBJ2-7 and V is TRBV20-1; D perhaps matches TRBD2 (6 bases). Trimming pared 3 bases from V and 7 bases from J, leaving 16 bases between. The CDR3 length is 13 residues. Germline CDR1 DFQATT, CDR2 SNEGSKA (reference sequence). CDR3 protein: CSASVGSAIEQYF. CDR3 nucleotide sequence: TGCAGTGCTAGCGTCGGGAGCGCGATAGAGCAGTACTTC.

This chain uses TRBV5-6 with TRBJ1-6; TRBD1 agrees at 7 bases. CDR3 length: 13 amino acids. Trimming at V came to 4 bases and at J to 14 bases, leaving 9 bases not matched to a gene. Germline CDR1 and CDR2: SGHDT and YYEEEE. CDR3: CASSARQGSTLHF. CDR3 sequence (DNA): TGTGCCAGCAGCGCTCGACAGGGATCGACCCTCCACTTT. The full variable domain, its missing parts supplied by reference TRBV5-6 and TRBJ1-6, is DAGVTQSPTHLIKTRGQQVTLRCSPKSGHDTVSWYQQALGQGPQFIFQYYEEEERQRGNFPDRFSGHQFPNYSSELNVNALLLGDSALYLCASSARQGSTLHFGNGTRLTVT.

V gene TRBV6-5 combines with J gene TRBJ2-7; the D gene is possibly TRBD1 (5 bases). The germline V and J ends were trimmed by 7 bases and 0 bases, with 13 bases remaining between them. Germline values: CDR1 MNHEY, CDR2 SVGAGI. This CDR3 has 14 residues. CDR3 residues: CASTAGQGSYEQYF. CDR3 DNA: TGTGCCAGCACGGCAGGGCAGGGCTCCTACGAGCAGTACTTC.

This chain uses TRBV29-1 with TRBJ2-1; TRBD2 matches 12 bases. This CDR3 spans 15 amino acids. J lost 8 bases, V lost 2 bases, and 7 bases had no gene match. Germline V gives CDR1 SQVTM, CDR2 ANQGSEA. Here the CDR3 DNA reads TGCAGCGTTGAACGCCCTAGCGGGGGGGCGGATGAGCAGTTCTTC. The encoded protein is CSVERPSGGADEQFF.

In the case of this clonotype: A clone one base away is much larger, so this may be a read error. The CDR3 loop is CSASGYRTGDEKLFF. In DNA form, the CDR3 reads TGCAGTGCTAGTGGGTACAGGACAGGGGATGAAAAACTGTTTTTT. The chain has TRBV20-1 and TRBJ1-4, with 9 bases fitting TRBD1. Per germline, CDR1 DFQATT and CDR2 SNEGSKA (reference sequence). V shed 3 bases, J shed 6 bases, and the junction held 8 bases outside the gene matches. The CDR3 totals 15 residues.

The rearrangement links TRBV6-6 to TRBJ2-5; D not resolved. The CDR3 runs to 14 residues. Germline V gives CDR1 MNHNY, CDR2 SVGAGI (reference sequence). Trimming left V 2 bases short and J 2 bases short, with 9 bases between. CDR3 loop: CASSYNGGQETQYF. CDR3 coding DNA: TGTGCCAGCAGTTACAACGGCGGACAAGAGACCCAGTACTTC.

This clonotype was observed a few times. CDR3 region: CASSEQGQGNEKLFF. CDR3 DNA: TGTGCCAGCAGTGAACAGGGACAGGGAAATGAAAAACTGTTTTTT. V and J are TRBV2 and TRBJ1-4; TRBD1 matches 9 bases. Looked up from germline, CDR1 is SNHLY and CDR2 is FYNNEI. With 2 bases clipped from V and 5 bases from J, the junction kept 3 bases outside the gene matches. The CDR3 sequence is 15 residues long.

Only one count was recorded for this clonotype. The chain uses TRBV12-3 or TRBV12-4 and TRBJ2-3; TRBD2 is a possible D gene (5 bases). The V and J ends lost 6 bases and 6 bases respectively, with 16 bases between them. This CDR3 contains 14 residues. CDR3 protein: CASRGSEYTDTQYF. In DNA, the CDR3 is TGTGCCAGCAGAGGGAGCGAATACACGGATACGCAGTATTTT.

Only a few counts were recorded for this clonotype. V is TRBV7-2 and J is TRBJ2-1; 8 nucleotides match TRBD2. This CDR3 region has 15 residues. Looked up from germline, CDR1 is SGHTA and CDR2 is FQGNSA. V was clipped by 6 bases and J by 4 bases; unmatched bases: 8. The CDR3 loop is CASSPAGGTYNEQFF. The CDR3 nucleotides read TGTGCCAGCAGTCCCGCGGGAGGAACTTACAATGAGCAGTTCTTC.

The chain recombines TRBV9 with TRBJ2-4; 8 positions agree with TRBD2. The J call may be mistaken, given a closer DNA end match to TRBJ2-7. The germline CDR1 and CDR2 sequences are SGDLS and YYNGEE. There are 16 residues in the CDR3. In DNA, the CDR3 is TGTGCCAGCAGCGTAGGTCCCGGGAGGGAATCATACGAGCAGTACTTC. Residues: CASSVGPGRESYEQYF.

This chain joins TRBV4-1 and TRBJ2-7; TRBD1 agrees at 7 bases. The CDR3 covers 15 residues. Trimming removed 1 base from V and 3 bases from J; junction bases left unmatched: 6. Per the germline V gene, CDR1 is MGHRA and CDR2 is YSYEKL. CDR3 amino acids: CASSQATGPIYEQYF. CDR3 DNA: TGCGCCAGCAGCCAAGCGACAGGGCCAATCTACGAGCAGTACTTC.

This clonotype has only a few counts. The chain joins TRBV7-2 to TRBJ2-1, with a possible D match to TRBD1 (6 bases). From germline, CDR1 is SGHTA and CDR2 FQGNSA. The CDR3 loop spans 15 amino acids. The V end was cut by 1 base, the J end by 5 bases, with 12 bases between. This CDR3 is CASSLVLGQNNEQFF. CDR3 DNA: TGTGCCAGCAGCTTAGTCCTTGGACAGAACAATGAGCAGTTCTTC.

This chain links TRBV14 with TRBJ2-3, with TRBD1 matching 7 bases. V dropped 0 bases and J dropped 2; count of bases not matched to a gene: 2. Germline-derived CDR1 and CDR2 are SGHDN and FVKESK. The CDR3 is made up of 15 amino acids. The CDR3 is CASSQEGTDTDTQYF. The CDR3 region has the DNA TGTGCCAGCAGCCAAGAAGGGACAGACACAGATACGCAGTATTTT.

This rearrangement joins TRBV20-1 to TRBJ2-7; D remains unclear. CDR1 DFQATT and CDR2 SNEGSKA come from the germline V gene (reference sequence). The length of the CDR3 is 12 residues. V was clipped by 6 bases and J by 2 bases, with 11 bases between them. The CDR3 nucleotides are TGCAGTGCAAAACCTTACACCTACGAGCAGTACTTC. This encodes CSAKPYTYEQYF.

Turning to this clonotype: The junction and the germline gene differ at one end; a read error may be behind it. The V gene is TRBV11-2, the J gene TRBJ1-5; no clear D. In germline, CDR1 is SGHAT, CDR2 FQNNGV. The CDR3 has 16 residues. Here the CDR3 reads CASSLGPAGSNQSQHF. The CDR3 nucleotides are TGTGCCAGCAGCTTAGGGCCGGCAGGAAGCAATCAGTCCCAGCATTTT.

This clonotype was seen a handful of times. This chain links TRBV4-3 with TRBJ2-2, with D perhaps matching TRBD2 (6 bases). CDR1 and CDR2 from the germline V gene are LGHNA and YSLEER. V was cut by 0 bases and J by 4 bases, with 18 bases left in between. This CDR3 region has 18 residues. The CDR3 reads CASSQEPVGTAPTGELFF. The CDR3 coding sequence is TGCGCCAGCAGCCAAGAACCAGTGGGGACTGCTCCCACCGGGGAGCTGTTTTTT.

This clonotype was detected only once. The J gene is TRBJ2-7, the V gene TRBV7-6, with 14 bases matching TRBD2. CDR3 size: 18 residues. The V and J ends lost 3 bases and 2 bases, in that order; junction bases with no gene match: 9. The germline V gene encodes CDR1 SGHVS and CDR2 FNYEAQ. Here the CDR3 DNA reads TGTGCCAGCAGCTTCTCAGGACTAGCGGGAGGATTCCCCTACGAGCAGTACTTC. Translating gives CASSFSGLAGGFPYEQYF.

The chain carries TRBV18 and TRBJ1-2; D possibly corresponds to TRBD1 (5 bases). V was cut by 2 bases and J by 0 bases, with 16 bases left in between. The CDR3 runs to 17 residues. Germline values: CDR1 KGHSH, CDR2 LQKENI. The CDR3 loop reads CASSPGFTGQSNYGYTF. Written as DNA, the CDR3 is TGTGCCAGCTCACCAGGATTTACAGGACAATCTAACTATGGCTACACCTTC.

The chain is built from TRBV2 and TRBJ1-2; 8 bases fit TRBD1. CDR1 and CDR2 from the germline V gene are SNHLY and FYNNEI. There are 12 residues in the CDR3. J lost 6 bases, V lost 6 bases, and 3 bases had no gene match. CDR3 in amino acids: CASRDRDNGYTF. CDR3 coding DNA: TGTGCCAGCAGGGACAGGGACAATGGCTACACCTTC.

The chain uses TRBV11-2 and TRBJ1-6; maybe TRBD1 (5 bases). From germline, CDR1 is SGHAT and CDR2 FQNNGV. V lost 5 bases and J 4 bases, leaving 15 bases between the germline ends. The CDR3 runs to 16 residues. The CDR3 reads CASSPSPGRYNSPLHF. CDR3 sequence (DNA): TGTGCCAGCAGCCCTTCCCCGGGACGGTATAATTCACCCCTCCACTTT.

The table lists this clonotype with a few counts. This chain links TRBV29-1 with TRBJ1-1; D remains unclear. The germline V gene has CDR1 SQVTM and CDR2 ANQGSEA. This CDR3 region has 13 residues. V lost 3 bases and J 1 base, leaving 9 bases between the germline ends. CDR3 protein: CSVDDGKNTEAFF. CDR3 coding DNA: TGCAGCGTTGATGACGGGAAGAACACTGAAGCTTTCTTT.

This clonotype was observed a few times. The V gene is TRBV9, the J gene TRBJ2-7; TRBD1 aligns across 7 bases. V gave up 6 bases and J gave up 5 bases; unmatched junction bases: 11. There are 14 residues in the CDR3. Per the germline V gene, CDR1 is SGDLS and CDR2 is YYNGEE. CDR3 in amino acids: CASNQQGLVNEQYF. In nucleotides, the CDR3 is TGTGCCAGCAACCAACAGGGGCTTGTAAACGAGCAGTACTTC. Combining the CDR3 with reference TRBV9 and TRBJ2-7 gives the whole variable domain DSGVTQTPKHLITATGQRVTLRCSPRSGDLSVYWYQQSLDQGLQFLIQYYNGEERAKGNILERFSAQQFPDLHSELNLSSLELGDSALYFCASNQQGLVNEQYFGPGTRLTVT.